A selection of T cell receptor beta chains follows, all from one sample in a study of molecular identifiers for immune sequencing clone quantification. TCRdb re-called the PCR reads through MiXCR, storing one row per CDR3 protein. The sample has roughly 100,000 distinct CDR3 sequences, 30% to 45% seen once. Sequenced: naive CD8+ T cells from blood, with Jurkat cell RNA spiked in. Receptors were obtained from a human donor in good health. Some libraries in this study had Jurkat cell RNA spiked in. Both conserved end residues are part of each CDR3. A D gene is named only where the DNA matches it firmly. Where a row states a size, it is once, few, many or the class of an expanded clone; other rows omit it.

13,TRBV7-8,few,-,TRBJ1-1,CAVSGTKNTEAFF,TGTGCCGTCAGCGGGACAAAGAACACTGAAGCTTTCTTT
12,TRBV12-3/TRBV12-4,many,-,TRBJ2-4,CASSRAKNIQYF,TGTGCCAGCAGTCGCGCCAAAAACATTCAGTACTTC
15,TRBV20-1,once,-,TRBJ2-1,CSARDWGASYNEQFF,TGCAGTGCTAGAGATTGGGGGGCTTCCTACAATGAGCAGTTCTTC
17,TRBV12-3/TRBV12-4,many,-,TRBJ2-1,CASSLGDSEEGPNEQFF,TGTGCCAGCAGTTTGGGAGACAGTGAGGAGGGCCCGAACGAGCAGTTCTTC
15,TRBV5-8,-,-,TRBJ2-1,CASSYHGTRSNEQFF,TGTGCCAGCAGCTACCATGGGACACGGAGCAACGAGCAGTTCTTC
12,TRBV20-1,-,TRBD1,TRBJ1-5,CSAHQGAQPQHF,TGCAGTGCTCACCAGGGGGCACAGCCCCAGCATTTT
12,TRBV7-6,many,TRBD1,TRBJ1-5,CASGQGGQPQHF,TGTGCCAGTGGACAGGGTGGTCAGCCCCAGCATTTT
14,TRBV7-6,few,-,TRBJ1-6,CASRPGIDNSPLHF,TGTGCCAGCAGACCCGGGATTGATAATTCACCCCTCCACTTT
11,TRBV5-1,-,-,TRBJ2-3,CASMGYDTQYF,TGCGCCAGCATGGGTTACGATACGCAGTATTTT
13,TRBV29-1,few,-,TRBJ2-2,CSAGGIGTGELFF,TGCAGCGCAGGTGGGATTGGAACCGGGGAGCTGTTTTTT
20,TRBV7-8,few,-,TRBJ1-1,CASSLDPIVHQPLWETEAFF,TGTGCCAGCAGCTTAGACCCGATTGTCCATCAGCCGTTGTGGGAAACTGAAGCTTTCTTT
15,TRBV19,-,-,TRBJ2-7,CASSIEGDTSYEQYF,TGTGCCAGTAGTATAGAGGGGGACACCTCCTACGAGCAGTACTTC
15,TRBV14,-,-,TRBJ2-1,CASCDRGITYNEQFF,TGTGCCAGCTGCGACCGGGGCATCACCTACAATGAGCAGTTCTTC
16,TRBV7-2,few,TRBD1,TRBJ2-4,CASSSRPQGAKNIQYF,TGTGCCAGCAGCTCACGCCCACAGGGGGCCAAAAACATTCAGTACTTC
17,TRBV18,once,TRBD1,TRBJ2-3,CASSPLAGTGGPDTQYF,TGTGCCAGCTCACCACTGGCTGGGACAGGGGGCCCAGATACGCAGTATTTT
18,TRBV28,-,-,TRBJ2-5,CATKPGTEPLQYQETQYF,TGTGCCACCAAGCCGGGGACTGAGCCTCTTCAGTACCAAGAGACCCAGTACTTC
14,TRBV4-3,-,-,TRBJ2-7,CASSQDMRPYGQYF,TGCGCCAGCAGCCAAGACATGAGGCCCTACGGGCAGTACTTC
13,TRBV29-1,few,-,TRBJ2-4,CSVEGGEENIQYF,TGCAGCGTTGAAGGGGGAGAAGAAAACATTCAGTACTTC
16,TRBV7-8,-,TRBD2,TRBJ2-1,CASSPYSGRNYNEQFF,TGTGCCAGCAGCCCATATAGCGGGAGGAATTACAATGAGCAGTTCTTC
14,TRBV7-2,-,-,TRBJ2-2,CASSFSGDTGELFF,TGTGCCAGCAGCTTTAGTGGGGACACCGGGGAGCTGTTTTTT
16,TRBV4-3,-,-,TRBJ2-7,CASSQDRAGTSYEQSF,TGCGCCAGCAGCCAAGATAGGGCCGGGACTTCCTACGAGCAGTCCTTC
16,TRBV3-1,-,-,TRBJ2-3,CASSLPGIAGGDTQYF,TGTGCCAGCAGCCTACCGGGTATAGCCGGGGGAGATACGCAGTATTTT
12,TRBV4-2,few,-,TRBJ1-4,CASRDQGGKLFF,TGTGCCAGCAGGGACCAAGGGGGAAAACTGTTTTTT
12,TRBV6-6,-,TRBD2,TRBJ2-7,CATTGGGFEQYF,TGTGCCACCACGGGGGGAGGGTTCGAGCAGTACTTC
15,TRBV2,few,-,TRBJ2-6,CASKGLSSGANVLTF,TGTGCCAGCAAGGGGCTGAGCTCTGGGGCCAACGTCCTGACTTTC
17,TRBV7-8,-,-,TRBJ1-1,CASSFIGDYSQDTEAFF,TGTGCCAGCAGCTTTATTGGGGACTATTCGCAGGACACTGAAGCTTTCTTT
14,TRBV28,few,-,TRBJ2-5,CASSLPGSTETQYF,TGTGCCAGCAGTCTGCCGGGCAGCACGGAGACCCAGTACTTC
14,TRBV4-1,many,-,TRBJ2-6,CASSQDRGANVLTF,TGCGCCAGCAGCCAAGATAGAGGGGCCAACGTCCTGACTTTC
12,TRBV6-2/TRBV6-3,few,TRBD1,TRBJ2-1,CASRTGRNEQFF,TGTGCCAGCCGGACAGGGAGGAATGAGCAGTTCTTC
15,TRBV7-8,few,TRBD2,TRBJ2-7,CASSSLAGGPWEQYF,TGTGCCAGCAGCTCCCTAGCGGGAGGGCCTTGGGAGCAGTACTTC
15,TRBV24-1,many,TRBD1,TRBJ1-1,CATSDLPPGQGEAFF,TGTGCCACCAGTGATTTGCCCCCCGGACAGGGCGAAGCTTTCTTT
12,TRBV5-5,-,-,TRBJ2-1,CASSLMGNEQFF,TGTGCCAGCAGCTTGATGGGGAATGAGCAGTTCTTC
15,TRBV7-8,many,-,TRBJ2-7,CASSLAGPTGYEQYF,TGTGCCAGCAGCTTAGCTGGGCCCACCGGCTACGAGCAGTACTTC
14,TRBV2,-,TRBD1,TRBJ2-3,CASSERGPTDTQYF,TGTGCCAGCAGTGAGAGGGGGCCCACAGATACGCAGTATTTT
16,TRBV4-2,few,-,TRBJ2-7,CASSQDPMGAVYEQYF,TGTGCCAGCAGCCAGGACCCGATGGGAGCGGTGTACGAGCAGTACTTC
13,TRBV4-3,-,TRBD2,TRBJ2-1,CASGLGLVPEQFF,TGCGCCAGCGGCCTGGGACTAGTCCCTGAGCAGTTCTTC
12,TRBV6-1,once,-,TRBJ2-2,CASRADTGELFF,TGTGCCAGCAGGGCAGACACCGGGGAGCTGTTTTTT
13,TRBV24-1,-,-,TRBJ2-5,CATAVTSASAQYF,TGTGCCACCGCGGTTACGTCGGCGTCGGCCCAGTACTTC
17,TRBV7-9,-,TRBD2,TRBJ2-3,CASSLSYRTSGIATQYF,TGTGCCAGCAGCCTGAGCTACCGGACTAGCGGGATAGCTACGCAGTATTTT
16,TRBV27,-,TRBD1,TRBJ1-5,CASSLSYGTGNQPQHF,TGTGCCAGCAGTTTATCCTACGGGACAGGCAATCAGCCCCAGCATTTT
15,TRBV29-1,many,TRBD2,TRBJ2-3,CSALGLATSTDTQYF,TGCAGCGCCTTGGGACTAGCGACTAGCACAGATACGCAGTATTTT
17,TRBV6-2/TRBV6-3,few,-,TRBJ2-7,CASSYSLSGRPPYEQYF,TGTGCCAGCAGTTATTCCCTCAGCGGTCGGCCCCCCTACGAGCAGTACTTC
14,TRBV28,-,-,TRBJ2-2,CASSLRGQTGELFF,TGTGCCAGCAGTTTACGCGGGCAGACCGGGGAGCTGTTTTTT